This T cell receptor (beta chain) was recorded in a study of cytomegalovirus exposure and HLA in healthy donors. Study-wide results and caveats: Reportedly, HLA-A and HLA-B alleles of most subjects were accurately predicted from TCR beta. Associated with HLA alleles at 0.05 false discovery rate in a later analysis were 16,951 TCR beta sequences. The authors judged a highly shared variant cluster likely a sequencing artifact.

This clone was picked up a small number of times. The antigen is not known. The PCR had 60 Vbeta and 13 Jbeta primers. Some clones are missing from TCRdb's copy, which holds only in-frame ones; the method was immunoSEQ multiplex PCR. The sample lists around 180,000 clones, around 82% seen once, with around 5.7% in the top ten. V was clipped by 5 bases and J by 2 bases, with 10 bases between them. The CDR3 is 14 amino acids. CDR1 and CDR2 from the germline V gene are LNHDA and SQIVND (reference sequence). The clonotype was recovered from a man aged 35 to 55 in good health and CMV-seronegative. Sequencing was done on a sample of PBMCs. V is TRBV19 and J is TRBJ1-5; possibly TRBD1 for D (5 bases). In DNA form, the CDR3 reads TGTGCCAGTAGTCCGACAGTCGGCAATCAGCCCCAGCATTTT. It translates to CASSPTVGNQPQHF.